The next 3 T cell receptor beta chains were all read from a single sample in a study of siplizumab effects on memory and regulatory T cells. Sequencing used immunoSEQ multiplex PCR; TCRdb keeps in-frame clones, though not all of them. Counted here are 70,000 or so clones, more than 80% occurring once; the ten biggest clones make up roughly 29%. The sample comprised CD8+ T cells sorted from blood. These receptors were collected from a human donor in good health.

CDR3 amino acids: CASSQNSGSYEQYF. The CDR3 nucleotides are TGTGCCAGCAGCCAGAATAGCGGCTCCTACGAGCAGTACTTC. J is TRBJ2-7 and V is TRBV11-2, with TRBD2 as a possible D gene (6 bases). Germline V lookup: CDR1 SGHAT, CDR2 FQNNGV. The CDR3 covers 14 residues. Trimming took off 5 bases at V and 0 bases at J, with 11 bases between the two ends.

This clone was detected only once. The chain uses TRBV7-9 and TRBJ1-3; possible D gene TRBD1, 6 bases. Germline V lookup: CDR1 SEHNR, CDR2 FQNEAQ (reference sequence). V shed 6 bases and J shed 4 bases, with 19 bases lying between them. CDR3 length: 16 residues. The CDR3 region is CASRLTNGGAGNTIYF. Here the CDR3 DNA reads TGTGCCAGCAGGTTGACCAACGGGGGGGCCGGAAACACCATATATTTT.

This rearrangement joins TRBV7-9 to TRBJ2-7; 7 nucleotides match TRBD2. CDR1 is SEHNR and CDR2 is FQNEAQ in the germline V gene (reference sequence). Trimming removed 5 bases from V and 3 bases from J; junction bases left unmatched: 7. The CDR3 runs 14 residues. The CDR3 loop reads CASSPRDYLYEQYF. CDR3 in DNA: TGTGCCAGCAGCCCGAGGGACTACCTCTACGAGCAGTACTTC. The full variable domain, rest sourced from reference TRBV7-9 and TRBJ2-7, is DTGVSQNPRHKITKRGQNVTFRCDPISEHNRLYWYRQTLGQGPEFLTYFQNEAQLEKSRLLSDRFSAERPKGSFSTLEIQRTEQGDSAMYLCASSPRDYLYEQYFGPGTRLTVT.